The TCR beta chain described here comes from a study of response to subunit inactivated influenza vaccine. Broader study findings: Researchers suggested that each seasonal influenza vaccination recruits few new T cells.

This CDR3 is 17 amino acids long. The J segment lost 0 bases and the V segment lost 2 bases, leaving 7 bases of the junction unmatched. Looked up from germline, CDR1 is KGHDR and CDR2 is SFDVKD. This clonotype was seen only a few times. Its cognate antigen is unknown. TCRdb analysed the RT-PCR reads with MiXCR anew, one entry per CDR3 protein. There are about 570,000 distinct CDR3 sequences in the sample; about 10% occur only once, and more than 9.5% lies in the top ten. The same specimen was also included in a second study, on T cells expressing NK-cell markers. That report notes: Generation of TCR beta cDNA was performed by 5'RACE template switching incorporating UMIs. Seven of the eight sequenced donors were HCMV-seropositive; one was seronegative. Sorting was restricted to alpha-beta TCR T cells by an anti-gamma-delta TCR antibody in several experiments. In four donors, these clonotypes also led the CD3+CD56-NKG2C+ fraction.

The sample in question was PBMCs from blood, obtained on the day of vaccination. The chain recombines TRBV24-1 with TRBJ2-3, with 7 bases aligning to TRBD2. This TCR was sampled from a middle-aged man who received an inactivated influenza vaccine. CDR3 sequence (DNA): TGTGCCACCAGTGATTCCTATCTAGCGGCTAGCACAGATACGCAGTATTTT. Translated: CATSDSYLAASTDTQYF.